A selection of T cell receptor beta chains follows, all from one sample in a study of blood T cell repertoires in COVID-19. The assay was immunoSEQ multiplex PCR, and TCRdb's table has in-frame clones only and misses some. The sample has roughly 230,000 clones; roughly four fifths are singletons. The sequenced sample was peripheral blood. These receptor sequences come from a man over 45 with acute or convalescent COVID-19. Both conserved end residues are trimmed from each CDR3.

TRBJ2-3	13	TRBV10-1	ASSESKAGGYTQY
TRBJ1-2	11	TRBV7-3	ASSLDRVYGYT
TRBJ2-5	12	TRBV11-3	ASSTPGGGETQY
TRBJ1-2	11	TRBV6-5	ASSFSGDNGYT
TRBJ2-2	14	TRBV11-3	ASSPSRGSSTGELF
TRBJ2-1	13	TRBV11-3	ATTRVAGASNEQF
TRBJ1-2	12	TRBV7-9	ASSVTGGHYGYT
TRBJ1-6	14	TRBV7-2	ASSLSTGAPLGPLH
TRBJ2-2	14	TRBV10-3	AISGPDRPNTGELF
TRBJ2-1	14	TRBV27	ASSFPGTGPGNEQF
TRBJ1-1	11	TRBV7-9	ASSSDRGTEAF
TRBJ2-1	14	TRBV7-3	ASSPTKTSGSYEQF
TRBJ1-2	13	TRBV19	ASSSRSTGGYGYT
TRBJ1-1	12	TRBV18	ASSPQQGITEAF
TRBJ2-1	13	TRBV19	ASSINPTSPSEQF
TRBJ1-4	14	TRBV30	AWSVLATFAVEKLF
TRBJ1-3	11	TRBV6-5	ASIAVSGNTIY
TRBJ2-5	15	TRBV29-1	SVAYLQGRGRGETQY
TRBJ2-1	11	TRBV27	ASSLGDREEQF
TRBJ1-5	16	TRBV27	ASSPTGTGTYANQPQH
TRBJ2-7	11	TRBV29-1	SVKDRPAYEQY
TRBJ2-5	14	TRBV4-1	ASSARGGTEQETQY
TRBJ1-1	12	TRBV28	ASSYTRRSTEAF
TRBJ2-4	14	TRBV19	ASSIGGGAGENIQY
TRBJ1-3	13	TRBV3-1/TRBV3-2	ASSQVGGVGNTIY
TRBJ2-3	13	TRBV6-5	ASSYALAGEDTQY
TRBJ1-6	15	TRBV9	ASSVNPDRPRDSPLH
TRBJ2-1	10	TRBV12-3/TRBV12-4	ASIPGLATPF